What follows are 10 T cell receptor beta chains derived from one specimen sequenced in a study of T cell changes during pregnancy in multiple sclerosis. Assay: immunoSEQ multiplex PCR; the TCRdb copy retains only in-frame clones and omits some. The profile covers 65,000 to 90,000 clones, with about nine tenths appearing a single time and 3.5% taken by the ten largest. Sequenced here: PBMCs, sampled in the first trimester of pregnancy. All receptors come from a female donor in good health, serving as a control in a pregnancy study. Some clones in this sample may be carry-over from other donors' samples.

The V call is TRBV7-9, the J call TRBJ2-1; D may be TRBD2 (6 bases). V lost 6 bases to trimming and J lost 2 bases, with 11 bases between them. The length of the CDR3 is 14 residues. The germline V gene has CDR1 SEHNR and CDR2 FQNEAQ (reference sequence). The CDR3 protein is CASSSRGTYNEQFF. CDR3 DNA sequence: TGTGCCAGCAGTTCTCGGGGGACCTACAATGAGCAGTTCTTC.

The chain has TRBV28 and TRBJ2-7; TRBD1 agrees at 9 bases. Trimming took 3 bases from V and 3 from J; bases not matched to a gene: 6. CDR1 is MDHEN and CDR2 is SYDVKM in the germline V gene. The CDR3 is 15 amino acids. The CDR3 DNA reads as TGTGCCAGCAGTTTCCGGGACAGGGATTACTACGAGCAGTACTTC. Translation: CASSFRDRDYYEQYF.

This chain links TRBV7-2 with TRBJ2-1; D unresolved. The V and J ends lost 3 bases and 2 bases respectively, with 8 bases between them. This CDR3 contains 14 residues. Looked up from germline, CDR1 is SGHTA and CDR2 is FQGNSA. The CDR3 DNA reads as TGTGCCAGCAGCTTGAGCGTAGCCTACAATGAGCAGTTCTTC. Translating it yields CASSLSVAYNEQFF.

The chain has TRBV7-9 and TRBJ2-2; the D gene is possibly TRBD1 (6 bases). Between the trimmed V and J ends, which lost 4 bases and 2 bases, there was a span of 11 bases. The CDR3 contains 15 residues. Germline V lookup: CDR1 SEHNR, CDR2 FQNEAQ (reference sequence). The CDR3 here is CASSWAGTNTGELFF. In DNA form, the CDR3 reads TGTGCCAGCAGCTGGGCAGGGACAAACACCGGGGAGCTGTTTTTT.

The rearrangement joins TRBV28 to TRBJ1-2, with 7 bases lining up with TRBD1. V lost 5 bases to trimming and J lost 0 bases; unmatched junction nucleotides: 0. Germline CDR1 MDHEN, CDR2 SYDVKM. The CDR3 totals 13 residues. The CDR3 reads CASSGTANYGYTF. As DNA, the CDR3 is TGTGCCAGCAGTGGGACAGCTAACTATGGCTACACCTTC.

The CDR3 sequence: CASSLGSGNQPQHF. DNA for the CDR3: TGTGCCAGCAGCTTAGGTTCAGGGAATCAGCCCCAGCATTTT. V is TRBV7-2 and J is TRBJ1-5; D possibly corresponds to TRBD1 (5 bases). V was pared by 1 base and J by 4 bases, with 8 bases between. CDR1 SGHTA and CDR2 FQGNSA come from the germline V gene. The CDR3 extends over 14 amino acids.

V and J are TRBV28 and TRBJ2-1, with TRBD2 as a possible D gene (6 bases). Looked up from germline, CDR1 is MDHEN and CDR2 is SYDVKM. The CDR3 is 17 residues long. V was pared by 8 bases and J by 6 bases, with 26 bases between. The CDR3 DNA follows: TGTGCCAGCGCTCGTCAACTCATGGCGGGACCCCCCAATGAGCAGTTCTTC. It yields the protein CASARQLMAGPPNEQFF.

The CDR3 DNA sequence: TGTGCCATCAGTGGAGGGTACGAGCAGTACTTC. Its protein is CAISGGYEQYF. V gene TRBV10-3 combines with J gene TRBJ2-7; D is perhaps TRBD2 (5 bases). Germline V CDR1 and CDR2: ENHRY, SYGVKD. Trimming shortened V by 4 bases and J by 4 bases, and 5 bases separated the two germline ends. The CDR3 sequence is 11 residues long.

The chain links TRBV5-6 to TRBJ2-7; 7 bases match TRBD1. Germline V gives CDR1 SGHDT, CDR2 YYEEEE. The V gene end was trimmed by 3 bases and the J gene end by 4 bases; junction bases not matched to a gene: 7. This CDR3 is 14 amino acids long. CDR3: CASSWWDRPYEQYF. The CDR3 region has the DNA TGTGCCAGCAGCTGGTGGGACAGACCTTACGAGCAGTACTTC. Supplemented by reference TRBV5-6 and TRBJ2-7, the full variable domain reads DAGVTQSPTHLIKTRGQQVTLRCSPKSGHDTVSWYQQALGQGPQFIFQYYEEEERQRGNFPDRFSGHQFPNYSSELNVNALLLGDSALYLCASSWWDRPYEQYFGPGTRLTVT.

The CDR3 protein is CASSPIRQTYSNQPQHF. The CDR3, as DNA: TGTGCCAGCTCACCAATACGACAGACCTATAGCAATCAGCCCCAGCATTTT. The chain recombines TRBV18 with TRBJ1-5; D is possibly TRBD1 (5 bases). The length of the CDR3 is 17 residues. CDR1 and CDR2 from the germline V gene are KGHSH and LQKENI. V was shortened by 2 bases and J by 0 bases, with 14 bases between the two germline ends.